The 12 T cell receptor beta chains presented below share a single source sample, sequenced in a study of CD8+ T cells in alopecia areata. cDNA reverse transcribed from extracted RNA served as the sequencing template. Data came from immunoSEQ multiplex PCR; TCRdb stores just in-frame clones and leaves some out. There are under 200,000 clones in the sample; 60% to 75% occur only once, and 14% lies in the top ten. Stated treatment: oral pan-JAK inhibitor, 5-10 mg twice daily. Sequences were derived from CD4+ T cells sorted from blood, sampled at week 24, from a patient treated with tofacitinib. The receptors originated from a human donor with alopecia areata.

The V call is TRBV30, the J call TRBJ1-4, with D unclear. The germline CDR1 and CDR2 sequences are GTSNPN and SVGIG (reference sequence). V lost 5 bases to trimming and J lost 11 bases, with 12 bases between them. The CDR3 extends over 11 amino acids. The CDR3, as DNA: TGTGCCTGGGGAGGGTTGGCGAAACTGTTTTTT. Its translation: CAWGGLAKLFF.

The rearrangement links TRBV7-9 to TRBJ2-3; tentatively, D is TRBD1 (6 bases). CDR1 is SEHNR, CDR2 FQNEAQ, per germline (reference sequence). The CDR3 extends over 15 amino acids. Deletions cut 4 bases from V and 3 bases from J, with 14 bases between. CDR3 residues: CASSWGPQGTDTQYF. The DNA for the CDR3 is TGTGCCAGCAGCTGGGGACCGCAGGGGACAGATACGCAGTATTTT.

This chain links TRBV2 with TRBJ2-7, with D possibly TRBD1 on 6 matching bases. This CDR3 comprises 13 residues. Trimming took off 6 bases at V and 4 bases at J, with 13 bases between the two ends. CDR1 SNHLY and CDR2 FYNNEI come from the germline V gene. CDR3 sequence: CASSTGLAYEQYF. CDR3 coding DNA: TGTGCCAGCAGCACAGGGTTAGCTTACGAGCAGTACTTC.

This chain connects TRBV7-9 to TRBJ2-7; D gene uncertain. This CDR3 comprises 14 residues. Germline V gives CDR1 SEHNR, CDR2 FQNEAQ (reference sequence). V was clipped by 1 base and J by 1 base, with 8 bases between them. DNA for the CDR3: TGTGCCAGCAGCTTAGGGGTCGTTTCCTACGAGCAGTACTTC. Translation gives CASSLGVVSYEQYF.

J is TRBJ1-2 and V is TRBV30; tentative D call: TRBD1 (6 bases). Trimming pared 5 bases from V and 4 bases from J, leaving 23 bases between. The CDR3 contains 16 residues. Germline CDR1 GTSNPN, CDR2 SVGIG (reference sequence). The CDR3 region has the DNA TGTGCCTGGCGATCCTACCGGGACATCGGCCCCTATGGCTACACCTTC. It codes for CAWRSYRDIGPYGYTF.

This clone was observed a single time. The gene calls are TRBV10-3 and TRBJ2-1, with TRBD1 identical over 8 bases. This CDR3 has 16 amino acids. The V gene end was trimmed by 0 bases and the J gene end by 3 bases; junction bases not matched to a gene: 4. Germline CDR1 and CDR2: ENHRY and SYGVKD. The CDR3 nucleotides read TGTGCCATCAGTGAGTCGACAGGGGATCACTACAATGAGCAGTTCTTC. Its protein product is CAISESTGDHYNEQFF.

V gene TRBV6-1 combines with J gene TRBJ1-2; 7 positions match TRBD1. V lost 7 bases and J lost 8; bases outside the gene matches: 16. CDR3 length: 15 residues. Germline CDR1 MNHNS, CDR2 SASEGT. CDR3 residues: CASTRIGRGSFGYTF. Written as DNA, the CDR3 is TGTGCCAGCACCAGGATCGGCAGGGGGAGTTTCGGCTACACCTTC.

This chain links TRBV6-5 with TRBJ1-6, with 7 bases fitting TRBD1. Germline V gene lookup returns CDR1 MNHEY and CDR2 SVGAGI. This CDR3 comprises 15 residues. The trim removed 5 bases at V and 10 bases at J, leaving 11 bases unmatched. CDR3 loop: CASSPNPTGMSPLHF. Written as DNA, the CDR3 is TGTGCCAGCAGTCCCAATCCGACAGGGATGTCACCCCTCCACTTT.

This clone was counted only a few times. The J gene is TRBJ1-5, the V gene TRBV30, with D maybe TRBD1 (5 bases). The CDR3 covers 15 residues. Germline loops: CDR1 GTSNPN, CDR2 SVGIG (reference sequence). The ends were cut back, 2 bases at V and 3 bases at J, with 14 bases in the middle. The CDR3 loop reads CAWSPIDSLNQPQHF. As DNA, the CDR3 is TGTGCCTGGAGTCCGATCGACAGCCTCAATCAGCCCCAGCATTTT.

This sequence joins TRBV5-1 and TRBJ1-5; the match to TRBD1 covers 9 bases. The length of the CDR3 is 15 residues. Trimming at V came to 4 bases and at J to 7 bases, leaving 9 bases not matched to a gene. Germline lookup yields CDR1 SGHRS and CDR2 YFSETQ. The DNA of the CDR3 is TGCGCCAGCAGCCCCGGCGGGACAGGGTTGCAGCCCCAGCATTTT. Translated, it gives CASSPGGTGLQPQHF. Complete variable domain (other parts from reference TRBV5-1 and TRBJ1-5): KAGVTQTPRYLIKTRGQQVTLSCSPISGHRSVSWYQQTPGQGLQFLFEYFSETQRNKGNFPGRFSGRQFSNSRSEMNVSTLELGDSALYLCASSPGGTGLQPQHFGDGTRLSIL.

The J gene is TRBJ2-7, the V gene TRBV29-1, with TRBD2 matching over 7 bases. Looked up from germline, CDR1 is SQVTM and CDR2 is ANQGSEA. V was clipped by 3 bases and J by 7 bases; unmatched bases: 12. This CDR3 is 14 amino acids long. The CDR3 bases are TGCAGCGTTGATGTAGGAGCGGGACGGCGAGAGCAGTACTTC. Translating gives CSVDVGAGRREQYF.

The J gene is TRBJ1-1, the V gene TRBV30, with TRBD1 matching over 7 bases. The CDR3 has 14 amino acids. The junction had 8 bases not matched to a gene; V was cut back by 5 bases and J by 2 bases. Germline CDR1 and CDR2: GTSNPN and SVGIG (reference sequence). CDR3 sequence (DNA): TGTGCCTGGGCGACCGGGACAGCAAACACTGAAGCTTTCTTT. Residues: CAWATGTANTEAFF.